The present T cell receptor beta chain was sequenced within a study of cytomegalovirus exposure and HLA in healthy donors. The germline V gene has CDR1 MGHDK and CDR2 SYGVNS. The CDR3 is made up of 15 amino acids. V was trimmed by 2 bases and J by 3 bases, leaving 14 bases between them. In the PCR, 60 Vbeta and 13 Jbeta primers were used. Using immunoSEQ multiplex PCR, the repertoire was profiled, and TCRdb retains in-frame clones only, with some absent. The sample's table shows fewer than 150,000 clones. The sample comprised PBMCs. The clonotype was recovered from a man aged 35 to 55 in good health and CMV-seronegative. V usage is TRBV25-1 and J usage is TRBJ2-7; tentatively, D is TRBD1 (6 bases). In nucleotides, the CDR3 is TGTGCCAGCAGTGAACCCGGGACATCCAGCTACGAGCAGTACTTC. Translated: CASSEPGTSSYEQYF.